This is a list of T cell receptor beta chains from one sample in a study of cytomegalovirus exposure and HLA in healthy donors. Clones were sequenced by immunoSEQ multiplex PCR, and TCRdb holds only the in-frame ones, with some missing. The sample lists about 83,000 clones; 70% to 75% were seen once. The sample consisted of PBMCs. Source of these receptors: a man aged 60-69 years in good health and CMV-seronegative. The conserved cysteine and the conserved F or W are not part of the CDR3 here.

j_gene: TRBJ1-2
v_gene: TRBV18
CDR3aa: ASSPTTVPNYGYT

j_gene: TRBJ2-3
v_gene: TRBV11-2
CDR3aa: ASSLDLAGGTDTQY

j_gene: TRBJ2-7
v_gene: TRBV18
CDR3aa: ASSPPGDYEQY

j_gene: TRBJ1-1
v_gene: TRBV30
CDR3aa: AWSNDRGQGEAF

j_gene: TRBJ2-5
v_gene: TRBV15
CDR3aa: ATLGGPETQY

j_gene: TRBJ2-1
v_gene: TRBV19
CDR3aa: ASSAGQGATGRYNEQF

j_gene: TRBJ2-7
v_gene: TRBV18
CDR3aa: ASSPGTGITYEQY

j_gene: TRBJ1-2
v_gene: TRBV7-9
CDR3aa: SSSLSGANYGYT

j_gene: TRBJ2-1
v_gene: TRBV7-3
CDR3aa: ASSSLAGGWNEQF

j_gene: TRBJ1-5
v_gene: TRBV27
CDR3aa: ASSFRGNQPQH

j_gene: TRBJ2-7
v_gene: TRBV19
CDR3aa: ASRGQGRNEQY

j_gene: TRBJ2-2
v_gene: TRBV15
CDR3aa: ATSRGATGELF

j_gene: TRBJ1-2
v_gene: TRBV6-5
CDR3aa: ASSKQGIPF

j_gene: TRBJ2-7
v_gene: TRBV5-1
CDR3aa: ASRRLANSYEQY

j_gene: TRBJ1-1
v_gene: TRBV7-8
CDR3aa: ASSFGTANTEAF

j_gene: TRBJ1-1
v_gene: TRBV7-8
CDR3aa: ATQKGLYTEAF

j_gene: TRBJ1-2
v_gene: TRBV14
CDR3aa: ASSQVQGPDLYGYT

j_gene: .
v_gene: TRBV9
CDR3aa: ASSGQAGEQY

j_gene: TRBJ1-6
v_gene: TRBV13
CDR3aa: ASSLTGVRNSPLH

j_gene: TRBJ2-7
v_gene: TRBV6-1
CDR3aa: ASRQDRSSYEQY

j_gene: TRBJ2-7
v_gene: TRBV4-1
CDR3aa: ASSRNSPGSFSSYEQY

j_gene: TRBJ1-4
v_gene: TRBV12-1
CDR3aa: ASSFSGGVGDEKLF

j_gene: TRBJ1-2
v_gene: TRBV7-9
CDR3aa: ASSLQQGPSSYT

j_gene: TRBJ2-6
v_gene: TRBV9
CDR3aa: ASSVAAGAGANVLT

j_gene: TRBJ2-3
v_gene: TRBV19
CDR3aa: ASSGAGYTDTQY

j_gene: TRBJ2-5
v_gene: TRBV5-6
CDR3aa: ASSPGQALQETQY

j_gene: TRBJ1-4
v_gene: TRBV5-1
CDR3aa: ASSSQGGQTNEKLF

j_gene: TRBJ2-1
v_gene: TRBV5-1
CDR3aa: ASSPQGAAYNEQF

j_gene: TRBJ2-3
v_gene: TRBV27
CDR3aa: ASRGLRGLSTDTQY

j_gene: TRBJ2-3
v_gene: TRBV4-1
CDR3aa: ASSSGLSTDTQY

j_gene: TRBJ1-1
v_gene: TRBV27
CDR3aa: ASSQVAGTLNTEAF

j_gene: TRBJ1-2
v_gene: TRBV7-9
CDR3aa: ASSRTGGPYGYT

j_gene: TRBJ2-3
v_gene: TRBV5-1
CDR3aa: ASSGAGTSGGASTDTQY

j_gene: TRBJ2-7
v_gene: TRBV6-1
CDR3aa: ASSEASVQAPTYEQY

j_gene: TRBJ2-3
v_gene: TRBV7-2
CDR3aa: ASSHPKWAGSTDTQY

j_gene: TRBJ1-1
v_gene: TRBV7-3
CDR3aa: ASSLMARSNTEAF

j_gene: TRBJ2-1
v_gene: TRBV28
CDR3aa: ASRVGGGFYNEQF

j_gene: TRBJ2-2
v_gene: TRBV4-2
CDR3aa: ASNGGADTGELF

j_gene: TRBJ2-4
v_gene: TRBV2
CDR3aa: ASSESSLLAKNIQY

j_gene: TRBJ1-2
v_gene: TRBV25-1
CDR3aa: ASSGLGGYT

j_gene: TRBJ2-7
v_gene: TRBV7-9
CDR3aa: ASSLALAGSYEQY

j_gene: TRBJ1-2
v_gene: TRBV19
CDR3aa: ASSKNQGSRLYGYT

j_gene: TRBJ1-1
v_gene: TRBV6-1
CDR3aa: ASSRTGVNTEAF

j_gene: TRBJ2-7
v_gene: TRBV19
CDR3aa: ASSIGQGRSYEQY

j_gene: TRBJ1-1
v_gene: TRBV5-6
CDR3aa: ASSLGGVTEAF

j_gene: TRBJ2-4
v_gene: TRBV29-1
CDR3aa: SAQGDRGNIQY

j_gene: TRBJ2-3
v_gene: TRBV5-1
CDR3aa: ASSLGTSFSSDTQY

j_gene: TRBJ2-1
v_gene: TRBV4-1
CDR3aa: ASSQVKGRGEFDEQF

j_gene: TRBJ1-6
v_gene: TRBV13
CDR3aa: ASSLGVGGGGSPLH

j_gene: TRBJ2-7
v_gene: TRBV30
CDR3aa: AYSRGDRGVQY

j_gene: TRBJ2-1
v_gene: TRBV27
CDR3aa: ASSLGRVGEQF

j_gene: TRBJ1-2
v_gene: TRBV7-2
CDR3aa: ASSLAPIYGYT

j_gene: TRBJ1-1
v_gene: TRBV11-3
CDR3aa: ASSLDPTNTEAF

j_gene: TRBJ1-2
v_gene: TRBV29-1
CDR3aa: SVVVGGAGYGYT

j_gene: TRBJ2-6
v_gene: TRBV25-1
CDR3aa: ASGPGQATGANVLT

j_gene: TRBJ2-3
v_gene: TRBV7-5
CDR3aa: ARSFCDGEYTDTQY

j_gene: TRBJ2-3
v_gene: TRBV29-1
CDR3aa: SAGTGTADTQY

j_gene: TRBJ1-2
v_gene: TRBV2
CDR3aa: ASRGGGYT